The 32 T cell receptor beta chains below come from one sample, sequenced in a study of cytomegalovirus exposure and HLA in healthy donors. The study ran its PCR with 60 Vbeta and 13 Jbeta primers. Some clones are missing from TCRdb's copy, which holds only in-frame ones; the method was immunoSEQ multiplex PCR. This sample's table reports over 100,000 clones. The source material was PBMCs. The receptors derive from a man aged 40-55 years in good health and CMV-seropositive.

The chain carries TRBV30 and TRBJ1-2; D is unclear. Germline CDR1 and CDR2: GTSNPN and SVGIG (reference sequence). This CDR3 comprises 14 residues. The V end lost 4 bases, the J end lost 0 bases, and 12 bases lay between the germline ends. The CDR3 nucleotides read TGTGCCTGGATCCGCGGGGTGGCTAACTATGGCTACACCTTC. The encoded protein is CAWIRGVANYGYTF.

V and J are TRBV7-9 and TRBJ2-5; weak D call: TRBD2 (6 bases). CDR3 length: 15 amino acids. Germline loops: CDR1 SEHNR, CDR2 FQNEAQ (reference sequence). Trimming shortened V by 3 bases and J by 1 base, and 12 bases separated the two germline ends. CDR3 coding DNA: TGTGCCAGCAGCTTGGGGGGAGCTGTCCAAGAGACCCAGTACTTC. This gives the protein CASSLGGAVQETQYF. Full variable domain (remainder filled in from reference TRBV7-9 and TRBJ2-5): DTGVSQNPRHKITKRGQNVTFRCDPISEHNRLYWYRQTLGQGPEFLTYFQNEAQLEKSRLLSDRFSAERPKGSFSTLEIQRTEQGDSAMYLCASSLGGAVQETQYFGPGTRLLVL.

This chain links TRBV20-1 with TRBJ1-2; D call uncertain. The V gene lost 4 bases and the J gene lost 7 bases, with 7 bases spanning the gap. The germline gives CDR1 DFQATT, CDR2 SNEGSKA (reference sequence). This CDR3 spans 10 amino acids. In DNA form, the CDR3 reads TGCAGTGCTACACAAAGTGGCTACACCTTC. Amino acids: CSATQSGYTF.

The genes are TRBV28 and TRBJ1-2, with TRBD1 as a possible D gene (6 bases). Germline lookup yields CDR1 MDHEN and CDR2 SYDVKM. This CDR3 spans 13 amino acids. V lost 5 bases and J 4 bases, leaving 11 bases between the germline ends. As DNA, the CDR3 is TGTGCCAGCAGTCTCCTGGGGGCCTATGGCTACACCTTC. It encodes CASSLLGAYGYTF.

The chain is built from TRBV2 and TRBJ1-1, with D maybe TRBD1 (6 bases). V lost 6 bases and J lost 2, with 16 bases in between. The CDR3 length is 15 residues. Germline CDR1 reads SNHLY; CDR2 reads FYNNEI. CDR3 DNA: TGTGCCAGCAGGATTAGGCAGGGGCGAAACACTGAAGCTTTCTTT. It codes for CASRIRQGRNTEAFF.

V gene TRBV7-6 combines with J gene TRBJ2-1, with 11 bases matching TRBD2. The germline V gene encodes CDR1 SGHVS and CDR2 FNYEAQ. The V segment lost 5 bases and the J segment 5 bases; nucleotides outside the gene matches: 5. The CDR3 has 15 residues. DNA of the CDR3: TGTGCCAGCAGCAAACTAGCGGGAGTAAACAATGAGCAGTTCTTC. Translating gives CASSKLAGVNNEQFF.

V is TRBV6-5 and J is TRBJ1-3; D not resolved. Germline CDR1 reads MNHEY; CDR2 reads SVGAGI. The CDR3 runs to 15 residues. V lost 6 bases and J lost 0, with 12 bases in between. The CDR3 DNA reads as TGTGCCAGCAGCCCGAGGGCCGTCTCTGGAAACACCATATATTTT. The encoded protein is CASSPRAVSGNTIYF.

The rearrangement uses TRBV27 and TRBJ2-5, with 7 bases matching TRBD1. V was pared by 7 bases and J by 4 bases, with 15 bases of the junction left unmatched. The CDR3 loop spans 16 amino acids. The V gene's germline CDR1 is MNHEY and CDR2 SMNVEV (reference sequence). The CDR3 sequence is CASTTAGTDIRETQYF. The CDR3 DNA reads TGTGCCAGCACCACCGCCGGGACAGACATACGAGAGACCCAGTACTTC.

The chain carries TRBV11-2 and TRBJ2-3; 15 positions match TRBD2. J lost 3 bases, V lost 3 bases, and 7 bases had no gene match. Per the germline V gene, CDR1 is SGHAT and CDR2 is FQNNGV. The CDR3 loop spans 18 amino acids. The DNA for the CDR3 is TGTGCCAGCAGCTTCGGTAGGACTAGCGGGAGGGGGACAGATACGCAGTATTTT. Its translation: CASSFGRTSGRGTDTQYF. Supplemented by reference TRBV11-2 and TRBJ2-3, the full variable domain reads EAGVAQSPRYKIIEKRQSVAFWCNPISGHATLYWYQQILGQGPKLLIQFQNNGVVDDSQLPKDRFSAERLKGVDSTLKIQPAKLEDSAVYLCASSFGRTSGRGTDTQYFGPGTRLTVL.

The gene calls are TRBV9 and TRBJ2-7; 7 bases match TRBD1. The CDR3 totals 14 residues. After removal of 4 bases from V and 2 bases from J, the junction contained 6 bases not matched to a gene. The germline V gene encodes CDR1 SGDLS and CDR2 YYNGEE. CDR3 sequence (DNA): TGTGCCAGCAGCCCTAAAGGGACAGCCTACGAGCAGTACTTC. Its translation is CASSPKGTAYEQYF.

The genes are TRBV27 and TRBJ2-3, with D unclear. CDR1 and CDR2 (germline): MNHEY, SMNVEV (reference sequence). The length of the CDR3 is 13 residues. V was trimmed by 3 bases and J by 2 bases, leaving 6 bases between them. The CDR3 nucleotides read TGTGCCAGCAGTTTCTTTTACACAGATACGCAGTATTTT. This encodes CASSFFYTDTQYF.

The chain couples TRBV6-5 to TRBJ2-1, with 12 bases fitting TRBD2. The CDR3 length is 15 residues. Looked up from germline, CDR1 is MNHEY and CDR2 is SVGAGI. V gave up 6 bases and J gave up 3 bases; unmatched junction bases: 3. The CDR3 here is CASRGLAGFYNEQFF. The CDR3 DNA reads as TGTGCCAGCAGGGGACTAGCGGGTTTCTACAATGAGCAGTTCTTC.

This chain connects TRBV5-1 to TRBJ2-1; possibly TRBD2 for D (6 bases). Trimming removed 5 bases from V and 4 bases from J, with 13 bases in between. This CDR3 comprises 14 residues. Germline CDR1 is SGHRS and CDR2 is YFSETQ. The chain's CDR3 is CASSAGTPYNEQFF. The CDR3 bases are TGCGCCAGCAGTGCGGGGACCCCTTACAATGAGCAGTTCTTC.

The CDR3 spells CASSRRTVNGDTEAFF. DNA for the CDR3: TGTGCCAGCTCACGACGGACAGTGAACGGGGACACTGAAGCTTTCTTT. The chain is built from TRBV18 and TRBJ1-1, with a possible D match to TRBD1 (6 bases). Germline V CDR1 and CDR2: KGHSH, LQKENI. This CDR3 contains 16 residues. Trimming cost V 4 bases and J 3 bases, with 18 bases left between them.

The gene calls are TRBV28 and TRBJ1-4; 7 bases match TRBD1. The CDR3 spans 13 residues. Germline values: CDR1 MDHEN, CDR2 SYDVKM. The ends lost 10 bases at V and 10 bases at J; junction bases unmatched: 12. CDR3 loop: CANSPTGVGKLFF. The CDR3 DNA reads as TGTGCCAACTCCCCCACAGGGGTAGGAAAACTGTTTTTT.

The chain carries TRBV5-4 and TRBJ2-7; possible D gene TRBD1, 6 bases. This CDR3 region has 14 residues. Trimming stripped 2 bases from V and 2 bases from J, with 11 bases between. Looked up from germline, CDR1 is SGHNT and CDR2 is YYREEE (reference sequence). CDR3 residues: CASSFYDRTYEQYF. CDR3 nucleotide sequence: TGTGCCAGCAGCTTTTACGACAGGACCTACGAGCAGTACTTC. Complete variable domain (other parts from reference TRBV5-4 and TRBJ2-7): ETGVTQSPTHLIKTRGQQVTLRCSSQSGHNTVSWYQQALGQGPQFIFQYYREEENGRGNFPPRFSGLQFPNYSSELNVNALELDDSALYLCASSFYDRTYEQYFGPGTRLTVT.

The gene calls are TRBV6-6 and TRBJ1-1, with D perhaps TRBD1 (5 bases). Trimming cost V 2 bases and J 11 bases, with 18 bases left between them. The CDR3 loop spans 14 amino acids. Germline lookup yields CDR1 MNHNY and CDR2 SVGAGI (reference sequence). CDR3 protein: CASSYDWRGGYAFF. The CDR3 bases are TGTGCCAGCAGTTACGACTGGAGGGGCGGGTACGCTTTCTTT.

This sequence joins TRBV4-3 and TRBJ2-1, with 11 bases aligning to TRBD1. The V gene's germline CDR1 is LGHNA and CDR2 YSLEER. The CDR3 consists of 16 residues. With 4 bases clipped from V and 6 bases from J, the junction kept 8 bases outside the gene matches. CDR3 bases: TGCGCCAGCAGCCGGAGCGGACAGGGGGCTTTCAATGAGCAGTTCTTC. It yields the protein CASSRSGQGAFNEQFF.

This chain's CDR3 is CASSLNPTEQYF. Written as DNA, the CDR3 is TGTGCCAGCAGCCTAAATCCTACCGAGCAGTACTTC. V and J are TRBV28 and TRBJ2-7; D remains ambiguous. V lost 6 bases to trimming and J lost 6 bases, with 12 bases between them. The CDR3 covers 12 residues. CDR1 and CDR2 (germline): MDHEN, SYDVKM.

The genes are TRBV15 and TRBJ1-2; D is unresolved. The CDR3 runs 14 residues. V lost 0 bases and J 7 bases, leaving 12 bases between the germline ends. CDR1 is LNHNV and CDR2 is YYDKDF in the germline V gene (reference sequence). CDR3 loop: CATSRDVFAGGYTF. CDR3 in DNA: TGTGCCACCAGCAGAGATGTATTCGCCGGTGGCTACACCTTC. Combining the CDR3 with reference TRBV15 and TRBJ1-2 gives the whole variable domain DAMVIQNPRYQVTQFGKPVTLSCSQTLNHNVMYWYQQKSSQAPKLLFHYYDKDFNNEADTPDNFQSRRPNTSFCFLDIRSPGLGDTAMYLCATSRDVFAGGYTFGSGTRLTVV.

The V and J genes are TRBV7-2 and TRBJ2-3, with 11 bases matching TRBD2. Germline CDR1 reads SGHTA; CDR2 reads FQGNSA. V lost 1 base to trimming and J lost 11 bases; unmatched junction nucleotides: 8. The length of the CDR3 is 15 residues. CDR3 sequence reads: CASSLELAGVSGQYF. The DNA for the CDR3 is TGTGCCAGCAGCTTAGAACTAGCGGGGGTTAGCGGGCAGTATTTT. Supplemented by reference TRBV7-2 and TRBJ2-3, the full variable domain reads GAGVSQSPSNKVTEKGKDVELRCDPISGHTALYWYRQSLGQGLEFLIYFQGNSAPDKSGLPSDRFSAERTGGSVSTLTIQRTQQEDSAVYLCASSLELAGVSGQYFGPGTRLTVL.

V and J are TRBV5-6 and TRBJ2-1; the match to TRBD2 covers 11 bases. Germline V gene data show CDR1 as SGHDT and CDR2 as YYEEEE. The V segment lost 1 base and the J segment 5 bases; nucleotides outside the gene matches: 5. This CDR3 has 16 amino acids. DNA of the CDR3: TGTGCCAGCAGCTTGCTGGCTAGCGGGAGGAACAATGAGCAGTTCTTC. This sequence encodes CASSLLASGRNNEQFF.

V usage is TRBV7-2 and J usage is TRBJ2-1, with 7 bases identical to TRBD2. V trimming: 2 bases; J trimming: 8 bases; junction bases outside the gene matches: 6. The CDR3 is made up of 14 amino acids. The germline gives CDR1 SGHTA, CDR2 FQGNSA. DNA of the CDR3: TGTGCCAGCAGCTTAAGGACTAGTTTCTATGAGCAGTTCTTC. Its protein product is CASSLRTSFYEQFF. Complete variable domain (other parts from reference TRBV7-2 and TRBJ2-1): GAGVSQSPSNKVTEKGKDVELRCDPISGHTALYWYRQSLGQGLEFLIYFQGNSAPDKSGLPSDRFSAERTGGSVSTLTIQRTQQEDSAVYLCASSLRTSFYEQFFGPGTRLTVL.

The chain uses TRBV7-8 and TRBJ1-5, with D perhaps TRBD1 (6 bases). Germline V lookup: CDR1 SGHVS, CDR2 FQNEAQ. Trimming took 5 bases from V and 4 from J, leaving 18 bases between them. CDR3 size: 16 residues. The CDR3 DNA reads as TGTGCCAGCAGCCCCAGCGGGGGGCGAAGGAATCAGCCCCAGCATTTT. Translated, it gives CASSPSGGRRNQPQHF.

The chain employs TRBV6-5 and TRBJ2-5; 7 bases are a match to TRBD1. Near its end, the DNA agrees better with TRBJ2-7, so the J call may be wrong. CDR1 is MNHEY and CDR2 is SVGAGI in the germline V gene. This CDR3 contains 13 residues. The CDR3 is CASSYRGAYEQYF. The DNA of the CDR3 is TGTGCCAGCAGCTACAGGGGTGCCTACGAGCAGTACTTC.

This chain uses TRBV4-1 with TRBJ2-5; tentative D call: TRBD2 (6 bases). This CDR3 has 16 amino acids. Germline values: CDR1 MGHRA, CDR2 YSYEKL. The V gene lost 1 base and the J gene lost 4 bases, with 16 bases spanning the gap. CDR3 protein: CASSQVQTRRGETQYF. The CDR3 DNA reads as TGCGCCAGCAGCCAAGTCCAGACGCGGAGGGGAGAGACCCAGTACTTC.

The chain recombines TRBV10-1 with TRBJ2-1; D possibly corresponds to TRBD1 (6 bases). Per the germline V gene, CDR1 is WNHNN and CDR2 is SYGVQD (reference sequence). Trimming stripped 6 bases from V and 6 bases from J, with 12 bases between. The CDR3 loop spans 13 amino acids. The CDR3 DNA sequence: TGCGCCAGCAGGGGAAACAGGGTCAATGAGCAGTTCTTC. It is translated as CASRGNRVNEQFF.

The chain uses TRBV5-1 and TRBJ2-7; D perhaps matches TRBD2 (6 bases). Germline CDR1 is SGHRS and CDR2 is YFSETQ. The CDR3 has 15 residues. V was clipped by 0 bases and J by 2 bases, with 12 bases between them. The CDR3 sequence is CASSLGVGGTYEQYF. The CDR3 nucleotides read TGCGCCAGCAGCTTGGGGGTGGGGGGAACCTACGAGCAGTACTTC. Full variable domain (remainder filled in from reference TRBV5-1 and TRBJ2-7): KAGVTQTPRYLIKTRGQQVTLSCSPISGHRSVSWYQQTPGQGLQFLFEYFSETQRNKGNFPGRFSGRQFSNSRSEMNVSTLELGDSALYLCASSLGVGGTYEQYFGPGTRLTVT.

The chain has TRBV6-5 and TRBJ2-5; 8 nucleotides line up with TRBD2. CDR3 length: 14 residues. CDR1 MNHEY and CDR2 SVGAGI come from the germline V gene. The V and J ends lost 2 bases and 4 bases, in that order; junction bases with no gene match: 3. The CDR3 loop reads CASSYRTSLETQYF. The CDR3 DNA is TGTGCCAGCAGTTACCGGACTAGCCTAGAGACCCAGTACTTC.

J is TRBJ1-5 and V is TRBV6-5, with a weak D call TRBD1 (6 bases). This CDR3 spans 15 amino acids. Germline V lookup: CDR1 MNHEY, CDR2 SVGAGI. Trimming removed 0 bases from V and 2 bases from J, with 8 bases in between. This chain's CDR3 is CASSYSQGGNQPQHF. For the CDR3, the DNA is TGTGCCAGCAGTTACTCACAGGGAGGCAATCAGCCCCAGCATTTT.

V is TRBV7-2 and J is TRBJ2-6; D gene uncertain. Trimming took 5 bases from V and 0 from J, leaving 8 bases between them. Per the germline V gene, CDR1 is SGHTA and CDR2 is FQGNSA. This CDR3 is 15 amino acids long. Written as DNA, the CDR3 is TGTGCCAGCAGCCCCCCTACCTCTGGGGCCAACGTCCTGACTTTC. Translating it yields CASSPPTSGANVLTF.

The V call is TRBV6-4, the J call TRBJ2-3, with TRBD1 as a possible D gene (7 bases). Trimming pared 6 bases from V and 4 bases from J, leaving 17 bases between. The germline gives CDR1 MRHNA, CDR2 SNTAGT. The CDR3 has 15 residues. The CDR3 region is CASRRQGLAADTQYF. Here the CDR3 DNA reads TGTGCCAGCAGGAGACAGGGTTTAGCGGCAGATACGCAGTATTTT.